The clone carrying this T cell receptor beta chain was counted a few times. What it binds is not known. The record originates from a study of graft-versus-host responses after intestinal transplantation. Study-wide results and limits: Graft-versus-host to host-versus-graft clonal ratios in allografts were high in patients with graft-donor T cell macrochimerism. There were GvH clones found in recipient marrow, and some of them appeared first in ileum or blood.

V lost 1 base to trimming and J lost 2 bases, with 11 bases between them. The V gene's germline CDR1 is SEHNR and CDR2 FQNEAQ (reference sequence). This CDR3 is 16 amino acids long. Lamina propria and intraepithelial lymphocytes were released by processing graft tissue. The table came from immunoSEQ multiplex PCR; TCRdb's copy has only in-frame clones and leaves some out. The sample lists under 9,500 clones, about 74% seen once, with roughly 32% in the top ten. The receptor comes from a human patient who received an intestinal transplant, so some T cells may come from the graft donor. The sequencing here drew on ileum tissue, taken about 490 days after intestinal transplant. The rearrangement joins TRBV7-9 to TRBJ2-2; D possibly corresponds to TRBD2 (6 bases). DNA for the CDR3: TGTGCCAGCAGCTTAGATACGGGGGTAAACACCGGGGAGCTGTTTTTT. Protein product: CASSLDTGVNTGELFF. The full variable domain, completed using reference TRBV7-9 and TRBJ2-2, is DTGVSQNPRHKITKRGQNVTFRCDPISEHNRLYWYRQTLGQGPEFLTYFQNEAQLEKSRLLSDRFSAERPKGSFSTLEIQRTEQGDSAMYLCASSLDTGVNTGELFFGEGSRLTVL.